This T cell receptor (beta chain) derives from a study of blood T cell repertoires in COVID-19. Across the whole study: PBMCs, B-cell-depleted T cells, or T cells provided the cDNA or gDNA that made up the material.

TCRdb's table, derived via immunoSEQ multiplex PCR, lists solely in-frame clones and lacks some. The sample shows around 450,000 clones, about 85% of them seen only once. Germline V gene lookup returns CDR1 SEHNR and CDR2 FQNEAQ (reference sequence). This CDR3 contains 13 residues. Trimming took off 0 bases at V and 7 bases at J, with 9 bases between the two ends. Participants' own reports of clinical history determined their cohort assignment. All recovered Cohort 3 donors got two negative PCRs, got clearance, or saw symptom resolution. The sequencing input was PBMCs or T cells enriched from blood (not recorded which). This rearrangement joins TRBV7-9 to TRBJ1-2, with D tentatively TRBD1 (5 bases). This TCR was recovered from a woman under 30 who had recovered from COVID-19. The CDR3 spells CASSLAGGIGYTF. DNA for the CDR3: TGTGCCAGCAGCTTAGCCGGGGGAATTGGCTACACCTTC.